One and the same sample provided the 21 T cell receptor beta chains below, sequenced in a study of cytomegalovirus exposure and HLA in healthy donors. The PCR made use of 60 Vbeta and 13 Jbeta primers. Repertoires were generated with immunoSEQ multiplex PCR, while TCRdb's copy carries only in-frame clones and drops some. The data contain tens of thousands of clones, 78% of them seen just once; the ten biggest clones take up approximately 8.9%. The sequenced material came from PBMCs. Every receptor here comes from a woman between 40 and 55 years old in good health and CMV-seropositive.

This chain links TRBV6-1 with TRBJ1-5, with D unresolved. Germline V gene sequence: CDR1 MNHNS, CDR2 SASEGT. CDR3 size: 17 residues. V shed 2 bases and J shed 3 bases, with 17 bases lying between them. CDR3 sequence reads: CASSERVRARDNQPQHF. In nucleotides, the CDR3 is TGTGCCAGCAGTGAACGCGTGCGGGCACGGGACAATCAGCCCCAGCATTTT.

This chain links TRBV2 with TRBJ1-2; weak D call: TRBD1 (5 bases). The length of the CDR3 is 12 residues. Germline CDR1 is SNHLY and CDR2 is FYNNEI. Trimming removed 7 bases from V and 7 bases from J, with 13 bases in between. The CDR3 region has the DNA TGTGCCAGCAATCTAGCGCAGGGTGGCTACACCTTC. It specifies CASNLAQGGYTF.

There are a few counts of this clone. V and J are TRBV9 and TRBJ1-2, with TRBD1 matching 8 bases. V shed 4 bases, J shed 5 bases, and the junction held 10 bases outside the gene matches. Germline values: CDR1 SGDLS, CDR2 YYNGEE. The CDR3 has 15 amino acids. Here the CDR3 DNA reads TGTGCCAGCAGCAGGGGACAGGCCGCACTTTATGGCTACACCTTC. Its translation is CASSRGQAALYGYTF.

A few counts support this clone. This chain's CDR3 is CASSESPGTKNIQYF. Here the CDR3 DNA reads TGTGCCAGCAGTGAATCCCCGGGGACCAAAAACATTCAGTACTTC. The chain couples TRBV6-1 to TRBJ2-4, with D perhaps matching TRBD2 (5 bases). Germline V gene data show CDR1 as MNHNS and CDR2 as SASEGT. Trimming removed 2 bases from V and 2 bases from J, with 10 bases in between. CDR3 size: 15 residues.

This clone has a handful of counts. The chain employs TRBV6-4 and TRBJ1-1, with a tentative D call TRBD1 (5 bases). Deletions cut 0 bases from V and 7 bases from J, with 12 bases between. The CDR3 is 14 amino acids. Germline V lookup: CDR1 MRHNA, CDR2 SNTAGT. The DNA for the CDR3 is TGTGCCAGCAGTGACTCTCCGGGGGGGAATGAAGCTTTCTTT. Its translation: CASSDSPGGNEAFF.

The J gene is TRBJ2-7, the V gene TRBV11-3; perhaps TRBD2 as D (6 bases). The CDR3 contains 14 residues. V was cut by 5 bases and J by 0 bases, with 11 bases left in between. Looked up from germline, CDR1 is SGHNT and CDR2 is YENEEA. CDR3 loop: CASSPSASSYEQYF. The CDR3 DNA reads as TGTGCCAGCAGCCCTAGCGCGAGCTCCTACGAGCAGTACTTC.

As for this clone: Distinct nucleotide sequences in the sample also encode this CDR3. The chain joins TRBV7-9 to TRBJ2-5; possible D gene TRBD1, 6 bases. The germline CDR1 and CDR2 sequences are SEHNR and FQNEAQ (reference sequence). Trimming took off 3 bases at V and 4 bases at J, with 15 bases between the two ends. This CDR3 comprises 15 residues. The CDR3 nucleotides are TGTGCCAGCAGCTTCTCCGGGACAAAAGGAGAGACCCAGTACTTC. Protein sequence: CASSFSGTKGETQYF.

This clone showed up just a few times. The chain has TRBV7-2 and TRBJ2-3; 7 bases line up with TRBD1. In germline, CDR1 is SGHTA, CDR2 FQGNSA. This CDR3 region has 13 residues. The trim removed 5 bases at V and 3 bases at J, leaving 2 bases unmatched. This CDR3 is CASSGRGTDTQYF. Here the CDR3 DNA reads TGTGCCAGCAGCGGCAGGGGGACAGATACGCAGTATTTT.

This sequence joins TRBV6-1 and TRBJ1-2; weak D call: TRBD1 (6 bases). The CDR3 is 11 amino acids. Between the trimmed V and J ends, which lost 10 bases and 3 bases, there was a span of 9 bases. Germline-derived CDR1 and CDR2 are MNHNS and SASEGT. The CDR3 DNA reads TGTGCCACCCAGGGGCACTATGGCTACACCTTC. Amino acids: CATQGHYGYTF.

As to this clone: The junction shows a germline mismatch at one end, possibly a read error. The J gene is TRBJ2-7, the V gene TRBV25-1; D gene unclear. The CDR3 sequence is 14 residues long. The V gene's germline CDR1 is MGHDK and CDR2 SYGVNS. CDR3 loop: CASNEGQATYEQYF. CDR3 sequence (DNA): TGTGCCAGCAATGAAGGGCAGGCTACCTACGAGCAGTACTTC.

The chain has TRBV7-3 and TRBJ1-5, with a weak D call TRBD1 (5 bases). V gave up 5 bases and J gave up 6 bases, with 11 bases separating them. From germline, CDR1 is SGHTA and CDR2 FQGTGA. The CDR3 runs to 13 residues. The CDR3 DNA sequence: TGTGCCAGCAGCCCTGATAGGGGTCAGCCCCAGCATTTT. Its translation: CASSPDRGQPQHF.

The gene calls are TRBV6-4 and TRBJ2-3, with 14 bases identical to TRBD2. With 7 bases clipped from V and 7 bases from J, the junction kept 7 bases outside the gene matches. CDR1 and CDR2 from the germline V gene are MRHNA and SNTAGT. The CDR3 length is 15 residues. This CDR3 is CASTPGLAGDNTQYF. The CDR3, as DNA: TGTGCCAGCACCCCGGGACTAGCGGGGGACAATACGCAGTATTTT.

The chain is built from TRBV10-3 and TRBJ1-2; 9 nucleotides align to TRBD1. V was pared by 7 bases and J by 2 bases, with 5 bases of the junction left unmatched. CDR3 length equals 14 residues. Germline V gives CDR1 ENHRY, CDR2 SYGVKD. For the CDR3, the DNA is TGTGCCATCAACCCGGGACAGGGAAACTATGGCTACACCTTC. Encoded protein: CAINPGQGNYGYTF.

J is TRBJ2-5 and V is TRBV4-1; 10 bases are shared with TRBD2. Near its end, the DNA agrees better with TRBJ2-7, so the J call may be wrong. CDR1 and CDR2 (germline): MGHRA, YSYEKL. The CDR3 sequence is 15 residues long. CDR3 sequence: CASSQDRSGGYEQYF. The CDR3 DNA is TGCGCCAGCAGCCAAGATCGTAGCGGGGGGTACGAGCAGTACTTC.

The rearrangement uses TRBV5-4 and TRBJ2-7; TRBD2 aligns across 7 bases. The junction had 8 bases not matched to a gene; V was cut back by 2 bases and J by 3 bases. The germline V gene has CDR1 SGHNT and CDR2 YYREEE (reference sequence). The CDR3 spans 15 residues. CDR3: CASSFGGVSGYEQYF. In DNA form, the CDR3 reads TGTGCCAGCAGCTTTGGGGGGGTATCGGGCTACGAGCAGTACTTC.

The chain links TRBV2 to TRBJ2-5; no reliable D call. CDR1 and CDR2 (germline): SNHLY, FYNNEI. The CDR3 loop spans 13 amino acids. Trimming took off 8 bases at V and 0 bases at J, with 10 bases between the two ends. The CDR3 bases are TGTGCCAGCCCAAGACAAGACCAAGAGACCCAGTACTTC. Translated, it gives CASPRQDQETQYF.

A single count supports this clone. V and J are TRBV19 and TRBJ1-4, with D maybe TRBD1 (5 bases). Germline V gene data show CDR1 as LNHDA and CDR2 as SQIVND (reference sequence). This CDR3 is 15 amino acids long. The V gene lost 7 bases and the J gene lost 0 bases, with 12 bases spanning the gap. The CDR3 DNA follows: TGTGCCAGTACCCCAAGACAGACAACTAATGAAAAACTGTTTTTT. It encodes CASTPRQTTNEKLFF. Filled out from reference TRBV19 and TRBJ1-4, the complete variable domain reads DGGITQSPKYLFRKEGQNVTLSCEQNLNHDAMYWYRQDPGQGLRLIYYSQIVNDFQKGDIAEGYSVSREKKESFPLTVTSAQKNPTAFYLCASTPRQTTNEKLFFGSGTQLSVL.

This chain links TRBV5-1 with TRBJ2-4; 9 bases line up with TRBD1. Germline-derived CDR1 and CDR2 are SGHRS and YFSETQ. CDR3 length: 14 residues. The J segment lost 5 bases and the V segment lost 5 bases, leaving 5 bases of the junction unmatched. CDR3 protein: CASRGGQGENIQYF. As DNA, the CDR3 is TGCGCCAGCAGAGGGGGACAGGGTGAAAACATTCAGTACTTC.

The chain carries TRBV28 and TRBJ2-3; no definite D call. CDR3 size: 12 residues. The V gene's germline CDR1 is MDHEN and CDR2 SYDVKM. Between the trimmed V and J ends, which lost 10 bases and 3 bases, there was a span of 11 bases. CDR3 loop: CATAPRTDTQYF. CDR3 DNA sequence: TGTGCCACCGCCCCGAGGACAGATACGCAGTATTTT.

The chain employs TRBV27 and TRBJ1-1; D gene uncertain. V lost 7 bases to trimming and J lost 3 bases, with 6 bases between them. The germline V gene encodes CDR1 MNHEY and CDR2 SMNVEV (reference sequence). This CDR3 region has 11 residues. CDR3 bases: TGTGCCAGCATGCAGTACACTGAAGCTTTCTTT. Its translation is CASMQYTEAFF.

This clone appeared a single time. V is TRBV19 and J is TRBJ2-5; 11 bases are a match to TRBD1. V was clipped by 6 bases and J by 2 bases; unmatched bases: 5. CDR3 length: 15 residues. Looked up from germline, CDR1 is LNHDA and CDR2 is SQIVND (reference sequence). Here the CDR3 reads CASSTGTGGQETQYF. In nucleotides, the CDR3 is TGTGCCAGTAGCACCGGGACAGGGGGACAAGAGACCCAGTACTTC.